This T cell receptor (beta chain) was captured by sequencing in a study of T cell clonotyping in hematopoietic cell transplantation (dated by TCRdb to the early 2020s). Describing the broader study: A total of under 150 blood samples were collected in the study from around 40 consecutive transplant recipients and their related donors. Patient recruitment ran from 2015 to January 2017, and follow-up continued until late 2020 or death. Study-wide conclusions, independent of this receptor: The sample size was limited, and CD4 and CD8 repertoire contributions could not be separated because cells were not sorted. Broader posttransplant TCR repertoire diversity was predicted by donor and pretransplant recipient Inverse Simpson Index values. Recipient TCR diversity fell after transplant, with pathologically expanded clonotypes rising progressively from day 30 to day 180. Just a small fraction of recipient repertoires overlapped with donor repertoires, and more than 97% appeared de novo at the given depth.

The immunoSEQ assay, a bias-controlled multiplex PCR using V- and J-specific primers, was used to amplify TCR beta CDR3 regions from genomic DNA. A second PCR step added a proprietary barcode and Illumina adapter sequences to the CDR3 amplicons. An Illumina MiSeq instrument was used to sequence the CDR3 libraries. The authors processed their data as follows. Export and quality control were handled in immunoSEQ Analyzer 3.0, while downstream analyses relied on R Bioconductor and Immunarch. Only productive rearrangements within the normalized downsampled data set were used in the calculation of repertoire metrics. In the normalized cohort, a clonotype counted as pathologically expanded if the clonotype was larger than 5 templates. The Inverse Simpson Index served as the measure of repertoire diversity. The non-normalized data set was used for CMV-specificity analyses so that all clonotypes could be captured. TCRdb obtained this table from immuneACCESS and retained in-frame rearrangements with V and J assigned. These tables miss some clones; where compared with another copy, unresolved V genes account for less than half of the shortfall, and the remainder is unexplained. V and J calls and clone size are those listed in that table; D and trimming were worked out from the DNA. The sample table lists some 10,000 clones, approximately 46% of them with a count of one. Around 9% of the sample comes from the top ten.

About this clone: Its antigen remains unidentified. Base-call qualities are not available, and no considerably larger clone is one nucleotide away.

Read against the paper, the sample's time point label means: 30 days after allo-HCT. Recipient blood was collected about 28 days before transplant and at days 30, 100 and 180 after transplant. Using Nuclei Lysis Solution, genomic DNA was extracted from unfractionated peripheral blood mononuclear cells that were either fresh or cryopreserved. Per the germline V gene, LGHNA is the CDR1 and YSLEER is the CDR2. From its cysteine to its phenylalanine, the CDR3 spans 15 amino acids. CDR3 DNA only is kept here, 45 bases in frame from base 1. A distance of 12 bases separates the germline ends of V and J, which lose 3 bases and 1 base respectively.

This TCR came from a male patient between 45 and 59 years old who had an allogeneic stem cell transplant from an unrelated donor, so the T cells may come from the graft donor. Some clones in this sample may be carry-over from other donors' samples. The input for sequencing was PBMCs, taken 30 days after allogeneic stem cell transplant. Recombination connected TRBV4-3 to TRBJ1-2; the D segment could be TRBD1, given 6 matching bases. The DNA reads TGCGCCAGCAGCCAGGCCTGGACAGTTAACTATGGCTACACCTTC. The encoded protein is CASSQAWTVNYGYTF.